Below, 13 T cell receptor beta chains from the same sample are listed, as sequenced in a study of T cells in Graves' hyperthyroidism and ophthalmopathy (dated by TCRdb to between 2017 and 2020). The library was built by means of multiplex PCR. Sequenced using an Illumina HiSeq 2000. The TCR beta CDR3 regions were amplified from the RNA transcripts. A first-round RT-PCR of the TCR CDR3 used the HTBI primer set with the Qiagen OneStep RT-PCR kit. TCRdb reprocessing: public reads trimmed at Q25 with fastp, clones called with MiXCR, in-frame beta chains kept. Each entry merges the rows of one CDR3 protein and shows their most common DNA and genes. This sample gives approximately 690,000 distinct CDR3 sequences in total; around 21% of them show up just once. The ten largest clonotypes hold more than 30% of the sample. Specimen: blood. These receptor sequences come from a man aged 25 to 40 with Graves' ophthalmopathy.

The genes are TRBV6-1 and TRBJ2-1; perhaps TRBD2 as D (6 bases). This CDR3 has 15 residues. The V end was cut by 3 bases, the J end by 2 bases, with 11 bases between. From germline, CDR1 is MNHNS and CDR2 SASEGT. CDR3 in DNA: TGTGCCAGCAGTGACAGGGTAGCGGCCTACAATGAGCAGTTCTTC. Residues: CASSDRVAAYNEQFF.

The chain combines TRBV19 with TRBJ1-1, with D tentatively TRBD1 (6 bases). The V end was cut by 0 bases, the J end by 2 bases, with 13 bases between. The CDR3 consists of 16 residues. Germline CDR1 is LNHDA and CDR2 is SQIVND (reference sequence). CDR3: CASSIDRSGVNTEAFF. The CDR3 DNA sequence: TGTGCCAGTAGTATAGATCGATCAGGGGTAAACACTGAAGCTTTCTTT. Variable domain in full (rest from reference TRBV19 and TRBJ1-1): DGGITQSPKYLFRKEGQNVTLSCEQNLNHDAMYWYRQDPGQGLRLIYYSQIVNDFQKGDIAEGYSVSREKKESFPLTVTSAQKNPTAFYLCASSIDRSGVNTEAFFGQGTRLTVV.

This clonotype was seen many times. V is TRBV11-2 and J is TRBJ1-1, with D perhaps TRBD1 (5 bases). The CDR3 length is 14 residues. Germline CDR1 and CDR2: SGHAT and FQNNGV. CDR3 loop: CACSRGSENTEAFF. DNA of the CDR3: TGTGCTTGCAGTCGGGGCAGTGAGAACACTGAAGCTTTCTTT. The full variable domain, rest sourced from reference TRBV11-2 and TRBJ1-1, is EAGVAQSPRYKIIEKRQSVAFWCNPISGHATLYWYQQILGQGPKLLIQFQNNGVVDDSQLPKDRFSAERLKGVDSTLKIQPAKLEDSAVYLCACSRGSENTEAFFGQGTRLTVV.

This clonotype was found many times. The chain recombines TRBV2 with TRBJ1-1; D is unclear. Germline V gene sequence: CDR1 SNHLY, CDR2 FYNNEI. The CDR3 loop spans 18 amino acids. V was cut by 3 bases and J by 4 bases, with 24 bases left in between. CDR3 in amino acids: CASSEPGADYYTGTEAFF. The CDR3 coding sequence is TGTGCCAGCAGTGAGCCGGGAGCCGATTACTACACTGGCACTGAAGCTTTCTTT.

The chain recombines TRBV13 with TRBJ1-4; tentative D call: TRBD1 (5 bases). The length of the CDR3 is 15 residues. CDR1 PRHDT and CDR2 FYEKMQ come from the germline V gene (reference sequence). V was shortened by 4 bases and J by 7 bases, with 16 bases between the two germline ends. This CDR3 reads CASSSPTGHGEKLFF. The CDR3 coding sequence is TGTGCCAGCAGCTCACCCACAGGCCATGGTGAAAAACTGTTTTTT.

J is TRBJ2-3 and V is TRBV30; TRBD2 is a possible D gene (7 bases). Germline CDR1 is GTSNPN and CDR2 is SVGIG (reference sequence). V lost 3 bases to trimming and J lost 4 bases, with 26 bases between them. The CDR3 is made up of 18 amino acids. CDR3 residues: CAWSGPGGARADPDTQYF. The CDR3 DNA reads TGTGCCTGGAGCGGCCCTGGGGGGGCAAGGGCGGACCCAGATACGCAGTATTTT.

A few counts support this clonotype. As DNA, the CDR3 is TGTGCCAGCAGTTTAGCGGGACCCGCCGGAGGCGAGACCCAGTACTTC. As protein: CASSLAGPAGGETQYF. The J gene is TRBJ2-5, the V gene TRBV28; tentatively, D is TRBD2 (6 bases). V shed 2 bases and J shed 5 bases, with 18 bases lying between them. Looked up from germline, CDR1 is MDHEN and CDR2 is SYDVKM. The CDR3 loop spans 16 amino acids.

This clonotype was seen a handful of times. The rearrangement links TRBV3-1 to TRBJ2-5; perhaps TRBD1 as D (5 bases). Per germline, CDR1 LGHDT and CDR2 YNNKEL (reference sequence). Trimming pared 3 bases from V and 2 bases from J, leaving 13 bases between. The CDR3 runs 15 residues. CDR3 residues: CASSHRGLRQETQYF. The CDR3 coding sequence is TGTGCCAGCAGCCATAGGGGCCTCCGACAAGAGACCCAGTACTTC.

This clonotype was detected only a few times. V is TRBV30 and J is TRBJ2-2; D ambiguous. The CDR3 spans 12 residues. V lost 2 bases to trimming and J lost 6 bases, with 7 bases between them. CDR1 and CDR2 from the germline V gene are GTSNPN and SVGIG (reference sequence). CDR3 bases: TGTGCCTGGAGTCCGACGTCCGGGGAGCTGTTTTTT. It yields the protein CAWSPTSGELFF.

This clonotype has only a few counts. The chain has TRBV5-1 and TRBJ2-6; D is unclear. This CDR3 is 17 amino acids long. V dropped 2 bases and J dropped 2 bases, with 14 bases sitting between them. CDR1 SGHRS and CDR2 YFSETQ come from the germline V gene. In DNA form, the CDR3 reads TGCGCCAGCAGCTTACAAACGGGTCCGCCTGGGGCCAACGTCCTGACTTTC. Its translation is CASSLQTGPPGANVLTF.

This clonotype has more than one count but fewer than ten. The V call is TRBV4-1, the J call TRBJ2-5, with 11 bases fitting TRBD2. V was clipped by 3 bases and J by 4 bases; unmatched bases: 13. CDR1 is MGHRA, CDR2 YSYEKL, per germline. CDR3 length equals 18 residues. DNA of the CDR3: TGCGCCAGCAGCCACGAGGGGCTAGCGGGAGGAGGAGGAGAGACCCAGTACTTC. Amino acids: CASSHEGLAGGGGETQYF.

This clonotype was counted between two and nine times. The chain uses TRBV12-3 or TRBV12-4 and TRBJ2-2, with TRBD1 identical over 8 bases. This CDR3 has 15 residues. Germline trimming cut 6 bases from V and 4 bases from J; bases unmatched to any gene: 7. The CDR3 protein is CASRWTGPSTGELFF. The CDR3 nucleotides are TGTGCCAGCAGGTGGACAGGGCCGAGCACCGGGGAGCTGTTTTTT.

The V gene is TRBV24-1, the J gene TRBJ2-1; 14 bases match TRBD2. There are 16 residues in the CDR3. The germline CDR1 and CDR2 sequences are KGHDR and SFDVKD. Trimming at V came to 1 base and at J to 7 bases, leaving 2 bases not matched to a gene. In DNA, the CDR3 is TGTGCCACCAGTGATTTTCGGACTAGCGGGAGGAATGAGCAGTTCTTC. This encodes CATSDFRTSGRNEQFF.